This is a list of T cell receptor beta chains from one sample in a study of post-analysis software for immune sequencing data. TCRdb redid the calling of the PCR reads with MiXCR, one entry per CDR3 protein. The sample lists around 710,000 distinct CDR3 sequences, roughly 46% occurring once. Input material: blood. These receptors were obtained from a girl aged 5 to 17 with multiple sclerosis. CDR3s leave out the opening cysteine and the closing phenylalanine or tryptophan.

TRBJ2-1 | TRBV20-1 | SAERERSYNEQF
TRBJ2-7 | TRBV7-2 | ASRPNLAYEQY
TRBJ2-1 | TRBV6-6 | ASSSQGFDEQF
TRBJ1-1 | TRBV6-6 | ASSFGVGQGNTEAF
TRBJ2-3 | TRBV12-3/TRBV12-4 | ASSLSRSQGTDTQY
TRBJ2-1 | TRBV5-5 | ASSHESLAGAFNEQF
TRBJ2-3 | TRBV29-1 | SATDWGRGTDTQY
TRBJ1-4 | TRBV5-1 | ASSIGGDNEKLF
TRBJ2-5 | TRBV29-1 | SVRTSGSWKETQY
TRBJ1-5 | TRBV12-3/TRBV12-4 | ASTLQGGNQPQH
TRBJ2-4 | TRBV15 | ATSSGSGGRDWSLAKNIQY
TRBJ1-2 | TRBV5-1 | ASSLTGTGHYGYT
TRBJ2-1 | TRBV7-6 | ASSPPSGHEQF
TRBJ2-5 | TRBV7-2 | ASYPLWGVGNEQY
TRBJ2-3 | TRBV5-1 | ASSSITETVGDTQY
TRBJ2-1 | TRBV6-2/TRBV6-3 | ASSYSSPSSGRRSSYNEQF
TRBJ2-3 | TRBV24-1 | ATSDPRQSTDTQY
TRBJ2-6 | TRBV6-6 | ASSLAGPGSGANVRT
TRBJ2-7 | TRBV7-9 | ASSFSTGPSYEQY
TRBJ2-1 | TRBV20-1 | NAIKGNEQF
TRBJ2-5 | TRBV4-2 | ASSQLTGLSVGQETQY
TRBJ2-1 | TRBV10-3 | AISQNNEQF
TRBJ1-1 | TRBV12-3/TRBV12-4 | ASTPTGRGYTEAF
TRBJ1-2 | TRBV4-1 | ASSQEEWEGNYGYT
TRBJ2-7 | TRBV10-3 | AISETGTGVYEQY
TRBJ2-7 | TRBV7-2 | ASSSITSGRVHEQY
- | TRBV20-1 | SASTAGAHEQY
TRBJ2-3 | TRBV20-1 | SAPGPSTDTQY
TRBJ2-1 | TRBV7-2 | ASSLGPSVSEQF
TRBJ2-3 | TRBV4-2 | ASSQDGRTSTDTQY
TRBJ2-6 | TRBV7-6 | ASSHRGSNGANVLT
- | TRBV9 | ASSPRRQGGEQY
TRBJ1-4 | TRBV7-9 | ASSRRNMAEKLF
TRBJ2-7 | TRBV6-6 | ASSMTVIPRWTYEQY